This note documents a single T cell receptor (beta chain) sequence. This clone was observed once. What antigen it recognizes has not been identified. Base qualities are not at hand, and no much larger clone is one base apart. TCRbeta CDR3 regions were amplified from genomic DNA using the immunoSEQ Assay, a bias-controlled multiplex PCR. The paper's processing steps were these. Nucleated cell counts per sample were estimated from amplification of reference gene primers within the assay. To quantify the absolute abundance of each unique TCRbeta CDR3 rearrangement, sequence reads were collapsed and filtered. For each sample, productive Simpson clonality was calculated by taking the square root of Simpson's diversity index across productive rearrangements. TCRdb carries this immuneACCESS record with in-frame sequences only. Its versions omit some clonotypes, under half of them owing to an unresolved V gene in the studies checked, with the rest unexplained. For V, J and clone size, that table is used; D and trimming come from the DNA. This sample comprises under 250,000 clones, nearly 90% of them detected only once. Clones ranked in the top ten supply more than 10% of the sample.

The data derive from a study of blood T cell repertoires in COVID-19 (TCRdb year 2020). At the level of the whole study: The collaborator samples originated in the United States, Italy and Spain and spanned the acute and convalescent phases of COVID-19. The prospective study material was composed of cDNA or gDNA derived from T cells, B-cell-depleted T cells, or PBMCs. The dataset comprised deeply sampled blood TCRbeta repertoires from subjects exposed to, actively infected with, or recovered from COVID-19. The repertoires were released in a freely available public database meant as a resource for research on the immune response to SARS-CoV-2. The samples were drawn from the first 160 participants of the ongoing ImmuneRACE study and from more than 1,000 subjects provided by 6 global collaborators. Nearly every sample came with metadata listing a de-identified subject ID, COVID-19 status, age in years and sex. Where available, HLA class I and class II types were obtained from metadata supplied by the sample provider rather than from assay-based typing. Broader findings and caveats from the paper: The quantity of clinical and demographic metadata differed by source and by participant and was supplied without curation.

Participants in the prospective study were aged roughly 18 to 89 years, lived in about two dozen United States geographic areas, and enrolled through a virtual design. In the prospective study, participants were assigned to cohorts based on the clinical history participants reported in a screening survey and a study questionnaire. Recovered participants in ImmuneRACE Cohort 3 were defined as having two consecutive negative NP/OP PCR tests, clearance from a healthcare professional, or resolution of symptoms. Each participant in the prospective study had whole blood, serum and a nasopharyngeal or oropharyngeal swab collected by mobile phlebotomists. Over a roughly 2-month period, participants in the prospective study had the option of providing additional blood draws and questionnaires. Before DNA extraction, blood samples from the prospective study were shipped at room temperature or frozen. Unmatched junction bases come to 4, with V trimmed by 5 bases and J by 0 bases. The CDR3 sequence holds 15 residues, the cysteine and phenylalanine included. Solely the CDR3 DNA is kept, with 45 bases framed from the first base. As encoded in the germline V gene (reference sequence), CDR1 is SEHNR while CDR2 is FQNEAQ.

This receptor chain uses TRBV7-9 and TRBJ2-1; TRBD1 aligns with 7 central bases. The clonotype originates from a man aged 25-45 years who had recovered from COVID-19. Sequences were obtained from PBMCs or T cells enriched from blood (not recorded which). The sequenced DNA is TGTGCCAGCAGCGGCGCAGGGGGCTCCTACAATGAGCAGTTCTTC. The translation is CASSGAGGSYNEQFF. The full variable domain, with segments outside the CDR3 supplied by the reference TRBV7-9 and TRBJ2-1 proteins, appears as DTGVSQNPRHKITKRGQNVTFRCDPISEHNRLYWYRQTLGQGPEFLTYFQNEAQLEKSRLLSDRFSAERPKGSFSTLEIQRTEQGDSAMYLCASSGAGGSYNEQFFGPGTRLTVL.